This T cell receptor (beta chain) was observed in a study of blood T cell repertoires in COVID-19. Study background: The analysed material was cDNA or gDNA that came from T cells, B-cell-depleted T cells, or PBMCs.

V lost 0 bases to trimming and J lost 7 bases; unmatched junction nucleotides: 1. The germline V gene has CDR1 SGHTA and CDR2 FQGNSA. CDR3 length equals 15 residues. The study drew participants aged roughly 18 to 89 years from roughly 25 US areas. Participants' own reports of clinical history determined their cohort assignment. Original analysis: Amplification of reference gene primers was used by the study to estimate nucleated cell counts. Assay used: immunoSEQ multiplex PCR; TCRdb lists only in-frame clones, some missing. Clonal size and the V and J genes are those of that table, whereas D and trimming came from the DNA. Of some 150,000 clones listed, approximately 87% are singletons. The count of this clone is one.

The TCR comes from a young woman with acute COVID-19. The sample taken for sequencing was PBMCs or T cells enriched from blood (not recorded which). This chain links TRBV7-2 with TRBJ1-6; 9 positions agree with TRBD1. The CDR3 DNA reads as TGTGCCAGCAGCTTAGCCGGGACAGGGAATTCACCCCTCCACTTT. It specifies CASSLAGTGNSPLHF. Variable domain in full (rest from reference TRBV7-2 and TRBJ1-6): GAGVSQSPSNKVTEKGKDVELRCDPISGHTALYWYRQSLGQGLEFLIYFQGNSAPDKSGLPSDRFSAERTGGSVSTLTIQRTQQEDSAVYLCASSLAGTGNSPLHFGNGTRLTVT.